This T cell receptor (beta chain) was found in a study of T cell responses to AZD1222 COVID-19 vaccine. Study conclusions and caveats: In the spike-specific TCR repertoire, nearly half reportedly target unmutated variant regions. Seropositive AZD1222 recipients at baseline numbered only five or six. Researchers took repertoire samples only after the peak T cell response had come.

Comment on this clone: The antigen remains unidentified. The junction differs from germline at one of its ends, possibly a read error.

Assay: immunoSEQ multiplex PCR; the TCRdb copy retains only in-frame clones and omits some. This table has about 120,000 clones, about 83% appearing once. The specimen was peripheral blood, collected on day 0 of AZD1222 vaccination. The receptor was derived from an adult in good health.

In nucleotides, the CDR3 is TGCAGTGCTAGACGCGGCGAGAGAGACAACTTC. It encodes CSARRGERDNF. The chain is built from TRBV20-1 and TRBJ2-5; D unclear. The length of the CDR3 is 11 residues. The germline V gene has CDR1 DFQATT and CDR2 SNEGSKA (reference sequence).